This T cell receptor beta chain was sequenced in a study of blood T cell repertoires in COVID-19. Trimming cost V 0 bases and J 7 bases, with 13 bases left between them. The CDR3 runs to 15 residues. From germline, CDR1 is MGHRA and CDR2 YSYEKL. Assay: immunoSEQ multiplex PCR; the TCRdb copy retains only in-frame clones and omits some. The profile covers approximately 120,000 clones, with roughly 84% appearing a single time and 7.9% taken by the ten largest. The sequence was collected from a woman of 80 years or more with active or convalescent COVID-19. The specimen sequenced was peripheral blood. V is TRBV4-1 and J is TRBJ2-1; tentatively, D is TRBD1 (6 bases). This CDR3 is CASSQDFGGRNEQFF. The CDR3 coding sequence is TGCGCCAGCAGCCAAGATTTTGGGGGCCGGAATGAGCAGTTCTTC.